The clone carrying this T cell receptor beta chain has more than one count but fewer than ten. Antigen: not known. These data come from a study of regulatory T cells in long-lasting Graves disease. The study, taken as a whole, reports: Clonotypes that were public and shared totalled about 2,500 in persistent patients versus 750 to 1,000 in new patients.

Trimming left V 5 bases short and J 3 bases short, with 11 bases between. Germline V gene data show CDR1 as SQVTM and CDR2 as ANQGSEA. The CDR3 loop spans 13 amino acids. Regarding time point: persistent/refractory GD, antithyroid drugs over 5 years with positive TRAb. There was RNA extracted from PBMCs, and the TCR library was made from it. In Xi'an, China, an endocrinology department was the source of patients. Investigators prepared the TCR beta libraries by applying iRepertoire HTBI primers and Arm-PCR of CDR3 regions. Each CDR3 protein is one row after TCRdb ran MiXCR on the multiplex PCR reads. The sample yields around 430,000 distinct CDR3 sequences, 22% seen once.

This material consisted of peripheral blood mononuclear cells (PBMCs), taken when the disease was refractory, from a patient treated with antithyroid drugs. This TCR derives from a female donor with Graves disease. This chain uses TRBV29-1 with TRBJ1-5; D uncertain. This CDR3 is CSVQTVLNQPQHF. CDR3 nucleotide sequence: TGCAGCGTTCAGACGGTTCTCAATCAGCCCCAGCATTTT.